A single sample gave rise to the 11 T cell receptor beta chains below, sequenced in a study of blood T cells in healthy people across ages. Through a sample-barcoded 5' primer and a J-beta primer mix, a second PCR was run for roughly 6 to 11 cycles. TCRdb processed the 5' RACE reads anew with MiXCR; each CDR3 protein has one entry. The table lists roughly 500,000 distinct CDR3 sequences, approximately 27% of them singletons. Source material: blood. These receptors were collected from a woman between 65 and 79 years old in good health.

This clonotype was detected only a few times. The rearrangement links TRBV3-1 to TRBJ1-2; D gene ambiguous. In germline, CDR1 is LGHDT, CDR2 YNNKEL (reference sequence). Trimming shortened V by 1 base and J by 8 bases, and 8 bases separated the two germline ends. There are 12 residues in the CDR3. CDR3: CASSQAGNGYTF. For the CDR3, the DNA is TGTGCCAGCAGCCAAGCAGGAAACGGCTACACCTTC.

This clonotype turned up a few times. The V and J genes are TRBV7-2 and TRBJ2-3, with D unresolved. Trimming pared 5 bases from V and 2 bases from J, leaving 11 bases between. The germline gives CDR1 SGHTA, CDR2 FQGNSA. The CDR3 totals 14 residues. This CDR3 reads CASSSRFFTDTQYF. In nucleotides, the CDR3 is TGTGCCAGCAGCAGCCGCTTCTTCACAGATACGCAGTATTTT.

CDR3 loop: CASSQGPGDYGYTF. CDR3 coding DNA: TGTGCCAGCAGCCAGGGCCCAGGGGACTATGGCTACACCTTC. The rearrangement links TRBV7-2 to TRBJ1-2; D might be TRBD1 (6 bases). The CDR3 spans 14 residues. The germline CDR1 and CDR2 sequences are SGHTA and FQGNSA. V lost 5 bases, J lost 3 bases, and 13 bases lay in between.

This clonotype has only a few counts. The CDR3 is CASSLWEGGYEGSYNEQFF. In nucleotides, the CDR3 is TGTGCCAGCAGTTTGTGGGAGGGCGGCTACGAGGGCTCCTACAATGAGCAGTTCTTC. The V and J genes are TRBV12-3 or TRBV12-4 and TRBJ2-1; 7 bases fit TRBD2. J lost 0 bases, V lost 3 bases, and 14 bases had no gene match. The CDR3 totals 19 residues.

A word on this clonotype: The junction departs from germline at one end; a sequencing error may be responsible. The chain employs TRBV5-1 and TRBJ2-1; 11 bases are shared with TRBD2. The CDR3 has 15 amino acids. CDR1 and CDR2 (germline): SGHRS, YFSETQ. DNA for the CDR3: TGCGCCAGCACCGTAACTAGCGGGGGTAGCAATGAGCAATTCTTC. This gives the protein CASTVTSGGSNEQFF.

This clonotype was seen a handful of times. The chain carries TRBV20-1 and TRBJ2-1, with TRBD2 identical over 14 bases. Per germline, CDR1 DFQATT and CDR2 SNEGSKA (reference sequence). The CDR3 covers 15 residues. With V trimmed by 3 bases and J by 9 bases, 7 bases remained unmatched. The CDR3 is CSARKTSGGASEQFF. The CDR3 bases are TGCAGTGCTAGGAAGACTAGCGGGGGGGCTAGTGAGCAGTTCTTC.

This clonotype was seen a few times. The V and J genes are TRBV5-1 and TRBJ1-1; D may be TRBD1 (6 bases). V lost 4 bases and J lost 1, with 11 bases in between. CDR1 SGHRS and CDR2 YFSETQ come from the germline V gene. The CDR3 spans 14 residues. The CDR3 region is CASSAGASNTEAFF. In nucleotides, the CDR3 is TGCGCCAGCAGCGCGGGGGCATCGAACACTGAAGCTTTCTTT.

About this clonotype itself: Germline is not matched at one junction end, which may reflect a read error. The V and J genes are TRBV20-1 and TRBJ2-7; 9 bases align to TRBD1. This CDR3 contains 15 residues. The V gene's germline CDR1 is DFQATT and CDR2 SNEGSKA (reference sequence). The CDR3 loop is CSASQGETGGYEQYF. The CDR3 nucleotides read TGTAGTGCTAGTCAAGGTGAGACAGGGGGATACGAGCAGTACTTC.

CDR3 in DNA: TGTGCCAGCAGCTTAGACAGCCCCAAAAACATTCAGTACTTC. Its translation: CASSLDSPKNIQYF. This chain links TRBV7-2 with TRBJ2-4, with D uncertain. The CDR3 spans 14 residues. Germline V CDR1 and CDR2: SGHTA, FQGNSA. V was cut by 1 base and J by 2 bases, with 6 bases left in between. The full variable domain, rest sourced from reference TRBV7-2 and TRBJ2-4, is GAGVSQSPSNKVTEKGKDVELRCDPISGHTALYWYRQSLGQGLEFLIYFQGNSAPDKSGLPSDRFSAERTGGSVSTLTIQRTQQEDSAVYLCASSLDSPKNIQYFGAGTRLSVL.

The CDR3 nucleotides are TGTGCCAGCTCCTCCCGAGGCTTCGGTAGCGGGGCCCCTTTATCAGAGACCCAGTACTTC. Its protein product is CASSSRGFGSGAPLSETQYF. The genes are TRBV11-2 and TRBJ2-5; 8 positions agree with TRBD2. The CDR3 totals 20 residues. J gave up 4 bases and V 8 bases, and 27 bases lay outside the gene matches. Germline V lookup: CDR1 SGHAT, CDR2 FQNNGV. Full variable domain (rest looked up from reference TRBV11-2 and TRBJ2-5): EAGVAQSPRYKIIEKRQSVAFWCNPISGHATLYWYQQILGQGPKLLIQFQNNGVVDDSQLPKDRFSAERLKGVDSTLKIQPAKLEDSAVYLCASSSRGFGSGAPLSETQYFGPGTRLLVL.

This clonotype was found a few times. The chain combines TRBV7-2 with TRBJ2-5; 7 bases match TRBD2. V shed 5 bases, J shed 5 bases, and the junction held 8 bases outside the gene matches. This CDR3 spans 14 amino acids. Germline V gene data show CDR1 as SGHTA and CDR2 as FQGNSA. The CDR3 protein is CASSPPPTSETQYF. CDR3 sequence (DNA): TGTGCCAGCAGCCCCCCCCCGACTAGCGAGACCCAGTACTTC.